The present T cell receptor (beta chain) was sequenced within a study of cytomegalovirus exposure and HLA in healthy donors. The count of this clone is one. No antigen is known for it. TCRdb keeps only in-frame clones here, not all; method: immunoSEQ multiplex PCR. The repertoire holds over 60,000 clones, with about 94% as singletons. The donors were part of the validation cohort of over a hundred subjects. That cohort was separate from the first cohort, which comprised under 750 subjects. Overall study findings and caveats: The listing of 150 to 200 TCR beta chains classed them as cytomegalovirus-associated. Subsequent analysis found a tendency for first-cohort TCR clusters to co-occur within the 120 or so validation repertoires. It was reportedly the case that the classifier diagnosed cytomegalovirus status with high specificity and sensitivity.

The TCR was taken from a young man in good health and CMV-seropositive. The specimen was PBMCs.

CDR3 DNA: TGTGCCAGCCGGGAGGGCGGTCGGTACGAGCAGACACCCTACTTC. The encoded protein is CASREGGRYEQTPYF. This chain uses TRBV11-3 with TRBJ2-7; TRBD2 matches at 8 bases. V trimming: 8 bases; J trimming: 13 bases; junction bases outside the gene matches: 22. The germline V gene has CDR1 SGHNT and CDR2 YENEEA. The length of the CDR3 is 15 residues.